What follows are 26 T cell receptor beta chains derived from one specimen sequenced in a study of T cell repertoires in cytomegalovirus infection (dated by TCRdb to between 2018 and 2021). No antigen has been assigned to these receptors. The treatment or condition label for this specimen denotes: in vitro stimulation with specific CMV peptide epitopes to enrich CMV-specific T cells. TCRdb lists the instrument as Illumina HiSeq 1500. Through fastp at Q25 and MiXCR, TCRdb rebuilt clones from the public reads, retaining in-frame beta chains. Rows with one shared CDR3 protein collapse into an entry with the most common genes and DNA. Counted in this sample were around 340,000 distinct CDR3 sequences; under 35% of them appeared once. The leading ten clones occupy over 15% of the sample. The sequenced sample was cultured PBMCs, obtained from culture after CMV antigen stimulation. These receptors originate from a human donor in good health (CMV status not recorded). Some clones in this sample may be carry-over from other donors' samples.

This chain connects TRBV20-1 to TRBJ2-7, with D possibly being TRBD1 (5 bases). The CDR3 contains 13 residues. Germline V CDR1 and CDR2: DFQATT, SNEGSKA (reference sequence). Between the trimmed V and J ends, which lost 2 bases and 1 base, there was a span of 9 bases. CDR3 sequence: CSARSGMSYEQYF. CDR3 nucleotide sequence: TGCAGTGCTAGATCAGGGATGTCCTACGAGCAGTACTTC.

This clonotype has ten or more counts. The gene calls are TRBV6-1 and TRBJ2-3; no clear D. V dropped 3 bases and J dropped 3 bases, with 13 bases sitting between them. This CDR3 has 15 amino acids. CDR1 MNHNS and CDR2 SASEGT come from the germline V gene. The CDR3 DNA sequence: TGTGCCAGCAGTGAGGCTAGTATACGAACAGATACGCAGTATTTT. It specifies CASSEASIRTDTQYF.

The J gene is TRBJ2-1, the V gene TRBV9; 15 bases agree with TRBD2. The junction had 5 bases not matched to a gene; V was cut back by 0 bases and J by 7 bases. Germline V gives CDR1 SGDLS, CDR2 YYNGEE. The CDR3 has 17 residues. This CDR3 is CASSVGTSGRGRNEQFF. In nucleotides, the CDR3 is TGTGCCAGCAGCGTAGGGACTAGCGGGAGGGGGAGGAATGAGCAGTTCTTC.

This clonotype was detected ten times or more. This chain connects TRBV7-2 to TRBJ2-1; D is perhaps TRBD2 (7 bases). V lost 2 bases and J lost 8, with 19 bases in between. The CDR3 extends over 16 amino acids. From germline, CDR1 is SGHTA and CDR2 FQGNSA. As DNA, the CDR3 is TGTGCCAGCAGCTTATCGGGGGCGGGAGTAGGCTATGAGCAGTTCTTC. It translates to CASSLSGAGVGYEQFF.

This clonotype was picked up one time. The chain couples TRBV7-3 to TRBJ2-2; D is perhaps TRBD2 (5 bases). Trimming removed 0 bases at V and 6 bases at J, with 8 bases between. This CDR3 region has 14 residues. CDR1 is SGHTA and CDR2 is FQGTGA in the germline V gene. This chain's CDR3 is CASSLTLAAGELFF. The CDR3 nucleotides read TGTGCCAGCAGCTTAACCCTAGCTGCCGGGGAGCTGTTTTTT. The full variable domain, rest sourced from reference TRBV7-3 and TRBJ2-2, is GAGVSQTPSNKVTEKGKYVELRCDPISGHTALYWYRQSLGQGPEFLIYFQGTGAADDSGLPNDRFFAVRPEGSVSTLKIQRTERGDSAVYLCASSLTLAAGELFFGEGSRLTVL.

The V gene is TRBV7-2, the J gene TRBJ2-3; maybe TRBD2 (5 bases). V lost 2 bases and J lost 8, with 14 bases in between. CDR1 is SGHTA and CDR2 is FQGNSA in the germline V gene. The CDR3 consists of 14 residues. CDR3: CASSLLAPPATQYF. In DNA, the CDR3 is TGTGCCAGCAGCTTACTAGCACCGCCCGCTACGCAGTATTTT.

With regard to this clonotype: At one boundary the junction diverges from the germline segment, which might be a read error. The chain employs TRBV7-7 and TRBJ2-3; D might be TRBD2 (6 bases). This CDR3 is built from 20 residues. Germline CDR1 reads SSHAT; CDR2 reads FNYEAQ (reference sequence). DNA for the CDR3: TGTGCTAGCAGCTTAGTTCCCAGTGGATCCGGGGGAGTACGTACAGATACGCAGTATTTT. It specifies CASSLVPSGSGGVRTDTQYF.

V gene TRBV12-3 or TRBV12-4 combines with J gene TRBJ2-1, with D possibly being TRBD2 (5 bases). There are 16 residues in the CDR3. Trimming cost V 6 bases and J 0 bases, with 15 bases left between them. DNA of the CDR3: TGTGCCAGCAGCCCCGAGAGGGCTAACTCCTACAATGAGCAGTTCTTC. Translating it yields CASSPERANSYNEQFF.

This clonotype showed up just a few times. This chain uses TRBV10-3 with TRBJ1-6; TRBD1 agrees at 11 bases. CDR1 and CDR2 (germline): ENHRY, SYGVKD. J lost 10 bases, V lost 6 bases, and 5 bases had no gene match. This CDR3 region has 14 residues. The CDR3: CAIRPGQGESPLHF. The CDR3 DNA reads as TGTGCCATCAGGCCGGGACAGGGGGAATCACCCCTCCACTTT.

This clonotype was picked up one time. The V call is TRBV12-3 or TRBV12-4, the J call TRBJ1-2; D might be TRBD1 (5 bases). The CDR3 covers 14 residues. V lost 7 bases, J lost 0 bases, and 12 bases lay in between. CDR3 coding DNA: TGTGCCAGCACCTTGGGGGGAACTAACTATGGCTACACCTTC. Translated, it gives CASTLGGTNYGYTF.

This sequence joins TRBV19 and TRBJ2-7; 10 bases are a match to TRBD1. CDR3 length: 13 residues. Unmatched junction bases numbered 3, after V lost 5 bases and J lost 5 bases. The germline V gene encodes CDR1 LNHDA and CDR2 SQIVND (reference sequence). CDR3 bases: TGTGCCAGTAGTCGACAGGGGGCCGACGAGCAGTACTTC. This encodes CASSRQGADEQYF.

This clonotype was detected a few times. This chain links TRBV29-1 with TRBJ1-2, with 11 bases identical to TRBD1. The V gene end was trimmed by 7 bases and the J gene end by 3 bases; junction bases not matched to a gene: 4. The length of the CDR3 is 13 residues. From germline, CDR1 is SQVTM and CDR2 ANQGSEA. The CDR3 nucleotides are TGCAGCGGCCGGACAGGGGGCGACTATGGCTACACCTTC. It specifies CSGRTGGDYGYTF.

DNA of the CDR3: TGTGCCAGCAGCTTTACGGCTAGCGGGGGCTACGAGCAGTACTTC. Translating it yields CASSFTASGGYEQYF. J is TRBJ2-7 and V is TRBV7-9; 10 bases fit TRBD2. Germline CDR1 reads SEHNR; CDR2 reads FQNEAQ (reference sequence). The CDR3 is made up of 15 amino acids. V lost 3 bases and J lost 3; bases outside the gene matches: 5.

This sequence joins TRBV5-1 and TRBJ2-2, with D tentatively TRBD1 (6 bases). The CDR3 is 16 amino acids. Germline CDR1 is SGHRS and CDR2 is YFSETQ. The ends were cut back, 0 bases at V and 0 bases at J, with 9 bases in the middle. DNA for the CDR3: TGCGCCAGCAGCTTGGCCAGGGGATCGAACACCGGGGAGCTGTTTTTT. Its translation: CASSLARGSNTGELFF.

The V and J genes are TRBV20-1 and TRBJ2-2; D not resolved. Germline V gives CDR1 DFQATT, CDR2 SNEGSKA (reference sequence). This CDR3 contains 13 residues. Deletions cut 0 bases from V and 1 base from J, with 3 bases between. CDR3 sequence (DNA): TGCAGTGCTAGAGAACTGAACACCGGGGAGCTGTTTTTT. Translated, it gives CSARELNTGELFF.

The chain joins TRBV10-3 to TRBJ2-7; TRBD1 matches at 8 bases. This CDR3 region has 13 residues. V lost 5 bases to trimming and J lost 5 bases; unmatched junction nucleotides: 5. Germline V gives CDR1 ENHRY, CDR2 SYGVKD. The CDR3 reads CAISPGTGDEQYF. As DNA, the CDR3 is TGTGCCATCAGTCCCGGGACAGGAGACGAGCAGTACTTC.

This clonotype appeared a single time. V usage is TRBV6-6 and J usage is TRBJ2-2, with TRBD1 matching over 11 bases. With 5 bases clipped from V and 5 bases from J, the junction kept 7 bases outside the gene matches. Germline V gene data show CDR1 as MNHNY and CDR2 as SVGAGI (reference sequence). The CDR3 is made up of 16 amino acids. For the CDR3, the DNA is TGTGCCAGCAGTACCCGGGACAGGGGGTTGACCGGGGAGCTGTTTTTT. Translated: CASSTRDRGLTGELFF.

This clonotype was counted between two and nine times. CDR3 amino acids: CASSERDIAFPYKFF. The CDR3 region has the DNA TGTGCCAGCAGTGAGCGGGACATAGCATTCCCCTATAAGTTCTTC. The J gene is TRBJ2-1, the V gene TRBV25-1; possibly TRBD1 or TRBD2 for D (6 bases each). V dropped 3 bases and J dropped 14 bases, with 23 bases sitting between them. Germline CDR1 and CDR2: MGHDK and SYGVNS. This CDR3 is 15 amino acids long.

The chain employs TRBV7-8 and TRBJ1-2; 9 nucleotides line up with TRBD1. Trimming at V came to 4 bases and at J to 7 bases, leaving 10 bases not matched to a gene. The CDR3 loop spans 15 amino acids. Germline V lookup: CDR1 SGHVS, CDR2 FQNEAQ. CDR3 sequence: CASSSLDRGHFGYTF. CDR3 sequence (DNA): TGTGCCAGCAGCTCCCTGGACAGGGGTCACTTTGGCTACACCTTC.

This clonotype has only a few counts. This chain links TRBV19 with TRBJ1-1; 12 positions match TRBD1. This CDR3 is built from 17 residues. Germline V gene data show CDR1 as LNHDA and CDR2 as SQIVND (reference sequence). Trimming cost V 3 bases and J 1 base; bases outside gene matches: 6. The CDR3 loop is CASSMRTGQGANTEAFF. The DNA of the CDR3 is TGTGCCAGTAGTATGCGTACGGGACAGGGGGCGAACACTGAAGCTTTCTTT. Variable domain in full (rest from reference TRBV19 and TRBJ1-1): DGGITQSPKYLFRKEGQNVTLSCEQNLNHDAMYWYRQDPGQGLRLIYYSQIVNDFQKGDIAEGYSVSREKKESFPLTVTSAQKNPTAFYLCASSMRTGQGANTEAFFGQGTRLTVV.

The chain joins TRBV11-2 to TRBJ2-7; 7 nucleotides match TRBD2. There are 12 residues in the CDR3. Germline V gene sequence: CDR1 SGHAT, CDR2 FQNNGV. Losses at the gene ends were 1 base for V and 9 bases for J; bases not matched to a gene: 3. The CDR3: CASSLGAGRQYF. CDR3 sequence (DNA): TGTGCCAGCAGCTTAGGAGCGGGAAGGCAGTACTTC.

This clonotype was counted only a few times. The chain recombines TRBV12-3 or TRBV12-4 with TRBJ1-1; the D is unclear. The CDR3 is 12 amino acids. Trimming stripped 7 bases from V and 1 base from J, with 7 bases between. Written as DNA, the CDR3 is TGTGCCAGCAAAGGGCAGAACACTGAAGCTTTCTTT. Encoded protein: CASKGQNTEAFF.

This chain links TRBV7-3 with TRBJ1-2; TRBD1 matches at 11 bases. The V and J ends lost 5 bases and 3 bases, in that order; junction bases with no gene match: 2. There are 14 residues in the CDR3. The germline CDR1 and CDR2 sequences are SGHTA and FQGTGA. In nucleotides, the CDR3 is TGTGCCAGCAGCGGGGGACAGGGGGACTATGGCTACACCTTC. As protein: CASSGGQGDYGYTF. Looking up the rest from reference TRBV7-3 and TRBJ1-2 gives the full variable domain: GAGVSQTPSNKVTEKGKYVELRCDPISGHTALYWYRQSLGQGPEFLIYFQGTGAADDSGLPNDRFFAVRPEGSVSTLKIQRTERGDSAVYLCASSGGQGDYGYTFGSGTRLTVV.

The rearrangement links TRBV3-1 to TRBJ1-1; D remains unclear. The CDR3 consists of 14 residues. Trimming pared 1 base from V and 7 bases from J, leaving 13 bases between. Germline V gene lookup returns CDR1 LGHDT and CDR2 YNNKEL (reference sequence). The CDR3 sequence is CASSQGSSEFEAFF. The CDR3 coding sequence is TGTGCCAGCAGCCAAGGTTCCTCCGAGTTTGAAGCTTTCTTT.

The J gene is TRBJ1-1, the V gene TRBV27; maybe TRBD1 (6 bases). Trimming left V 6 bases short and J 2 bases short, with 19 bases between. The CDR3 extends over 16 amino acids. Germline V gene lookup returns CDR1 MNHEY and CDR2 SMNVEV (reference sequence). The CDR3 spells CASSASQGPLNTEAFF. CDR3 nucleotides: TGTGCCAGCAGCGCCTCTCAGGGGCCGCTAAACACTGAAGCTTTCTTT.

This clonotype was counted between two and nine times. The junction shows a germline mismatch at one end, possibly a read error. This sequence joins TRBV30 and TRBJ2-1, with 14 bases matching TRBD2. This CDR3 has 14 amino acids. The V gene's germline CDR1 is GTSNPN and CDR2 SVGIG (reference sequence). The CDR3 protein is CAWSVQGTSGSTQF. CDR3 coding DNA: TGTGCCTGGAGTGTACAGGGGACTAGCGGGAGTACTCAGTTC. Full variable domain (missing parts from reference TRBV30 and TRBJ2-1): SQTIHQWPATLVQPVGSPLSLECTVEGTSNPNLYWYRQAAGRGLQLLFYSVGIGQISSEVPQNLSASRPQDRQFILSSKKLLLSDSGFYLCAWSVQGTSGSTQFGPGTRLTVL.